This TCR beta chain originates from a study of regulatory T cells in long-lasting Graves disease. Study background: Patients newly diagnosed with Graves' had been on antithyroid drugs for under 3 months. Study-wide results and caveats: Persistent cases favored TRBV28, TRBJ1-2 and TRBJ2-5.

This clonotype has at least ten counts. Its antigen is undetermined. This CDR3 is built from 13 residues. Looked up from germline, CDR1 is SGDLS and CDR2 is YYNGEE. V shed 5 bases and J shed 4 bases, with 13 bases lying between them. The sample's time point: newly diagnosed GD, antithyroid drugs for less than 3 months. RNA isolated from PBMCs was used to make the TCR library. Through Arm-PCR of CDR3 regions and iRepertoire HTBI primers, TCR beta libraries were built. TCRdb redid the calling of the multiplex PCR reads with MiXCR, one entry per CDR3 protein. The sample records approximately 440,000 distinct CDR3 sequences, 15% to 20% being singletons. These data also featured in a second study, about T cells in Graves' hyperthyroidism and ophthalmopathy. This second study says: Thyroid ultrasound and orbital computed tomography, with clinical symptoms and serum thyroxine and TRAb, informed diagnoses. The study used the HTBI primer set for a first-round RT-PCR of the TCR CDR3.

The specimen was peripheral blood mononuclear cells (PBMCs), collected at new diagnosis, from a patient treated with antithyroid drugs. The chain is built from TRBV9 and TRBJ2-7; weak D call: TRBD2 (6 bases). The TCR originated in a man aged 35 to 55 with Graves disease. CDR3 amino acids: CASSRDSGYEQYF. The DNA for the CDR3 is TGTGCCAGCAGTCGGGACTCCGGGTACGAGCAGTACTTC.